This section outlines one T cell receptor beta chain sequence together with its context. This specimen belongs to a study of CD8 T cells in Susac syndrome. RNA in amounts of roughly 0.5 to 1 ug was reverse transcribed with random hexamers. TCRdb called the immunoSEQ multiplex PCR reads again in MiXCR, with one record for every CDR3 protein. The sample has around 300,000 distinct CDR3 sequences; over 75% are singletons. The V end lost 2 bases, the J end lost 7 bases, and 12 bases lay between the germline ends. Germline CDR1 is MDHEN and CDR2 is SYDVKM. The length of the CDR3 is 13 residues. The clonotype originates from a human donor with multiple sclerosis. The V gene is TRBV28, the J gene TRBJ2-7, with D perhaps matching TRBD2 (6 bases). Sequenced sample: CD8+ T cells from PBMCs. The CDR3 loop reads CASSLEEGGEQYF. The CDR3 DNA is TGTGCCAGCAGTTTAGAGGAAGGAGGGGAGCAGTACTTC.